The entry that follows covers one T cell receptor (beta chain) sequence. Its antigen is not identified. CDR1 SGHDN and CDR2 FVKESK come from the germline V gene. V dropped 5 bases and J dropped 12 bases, with 19 bases sitting between them. The CDR3 consists of 13 residues. The entry originates in a study of immune cell composition in non-small cell lung cancer. Study conclusions and caveats: In adenocarcinoma, maximal tumour-associated clone frequency tracked TIL tumour reactivity.

The normal lung sample lay at least 3 cm, and maximally far, from the tumour. Sequenced by immunoSEQ multiplex PCR; TCRdb stores in-frame clones only, minus some. The sample yields more than 15,000 clones, about three quarters seen once. The same specimen was also included in a second study, on CD4 T cells in lung cancer. That paper adds: Blood T cells were screened for responses to candidate mutation neoepitopes. Some responses in blood might come from in vitro naive priming, not memory.

The rearrangement joins TRBV14 to TRBJ1-2, with D unclear. The sequencing input was non-adjacent lung tissue. The origin of this receptor is a human donor with non-small cell lung cancer. CDR3 bases: TGTGCCAGCAGCTGGAGTTTGGTTTCCGCAAACACCTTC. Amino acid sequence: CASSWSLVSANTF.